This TCR beta chain was identified in a study of OX40 agonist ivuxolimab in advanced cancers. Clones were sequenced by immunoSEQ multiplex PCR, and TCRdb holds only the in-frame ones, with some missing. The repertoire includes about 80,000 clones, approximately 89% of them detected once, and around 0.18% sits in the top ten. CDR3 size: 14 residues. CDR1 MDHEN and CDR2 SYDVKM come from the germline V gene. Between the trimmed V and J ends, which lost 7 bases and 7 bases, there was a span of 17 bases. This receptor was taken from an adult with an advanced solid tumor such as melanoma, head and neck, liver or kidney cancer. This specimen consisted of CD4+ or CD8+ T cells sorted from blood, obtained in a trial of the OX40 agonist ivuxolimab. The V and J genes are TRBV28 and TRBJ1-5; a weak D match, TRBD1 (6 bases). Here the CDR3 DNA reads TGTGCCAGCACCACAGGGTTGGGAGGCCAGCCCCAGCATTTT. Amino acids: CASTTGLGGQPQHF. Drawing the rest from reference TRBV28 and TRBJ1-5, the complete variable domain is DVKVTQSSRYLVKRTGEKVFLECVQDMDHENMFWYRQDPGLGLRLIYFSYDVKMKEKGDIPEGYSVSREKKERFSLILESASTNQTSMYLCASTTGLGGQPQHFGDGTRLSIL.